This T cell receptor (beta chain) stems from a study of identical twins. Study results and limitations: Researchers reported weaker excess twin sharing in beta out-of-frame sequences. Invariant populations such as MAIT and iNKT cells could partly muddle zero-insertion analyses.

This clonotype was detected only once. The antigen is not known. One end of the junction is discordant with germline, which a read error may explain. TCRdb analysed the 5' RACE reads with MiXCR anew, one entry per CDR3 protein. The sample holds 1,800,000 or so distinct CDR3 sequences; roughly a third are singletons and the top ten take 0.25% to 0.3%. The germline V gene encodes CDR1 PRHDT and CDR2 FYEKMQ (reference sequence). The CDR3 length is 15 residues. The chain employs TRBV13 and TRBJ2-5, with a tentative D call TRBD2 (6 bases). The sequencing input was cord blood. The TCR was taken from a newborn girl in good health. The CDR3 DNA follows: TGTGCCGGCAGCTTACTGGGGACTGCGCAAGAGACCCAGTACTTC. It is translated as CAGSLLGTAQETQYF.